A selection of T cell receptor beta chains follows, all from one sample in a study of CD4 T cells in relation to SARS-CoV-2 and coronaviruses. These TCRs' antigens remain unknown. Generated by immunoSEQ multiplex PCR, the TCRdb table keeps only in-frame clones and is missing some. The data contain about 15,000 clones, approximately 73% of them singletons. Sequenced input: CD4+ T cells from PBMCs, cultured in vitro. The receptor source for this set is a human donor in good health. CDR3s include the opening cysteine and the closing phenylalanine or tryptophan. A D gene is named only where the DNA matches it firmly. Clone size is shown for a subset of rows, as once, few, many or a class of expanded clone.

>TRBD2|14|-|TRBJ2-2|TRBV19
TGTGCCAGTAGTTCTAGCGGAGGGACCGGGGAGCTGTTTTTT
CASSSSGGTGELFF
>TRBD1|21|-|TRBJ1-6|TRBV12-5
TGTGCTAGTGGTTTGGTACGGAAACCAGGGGGCGGGAGCTCCTATAATTCACCCCTCCACTTT
CASGLVRKPGGGSSYNSPLHF
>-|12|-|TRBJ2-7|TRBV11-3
TGTGCCAGCAGCTTAAGAGGGGGCGAGCAGTACTTC
CASSLRGGEQYF
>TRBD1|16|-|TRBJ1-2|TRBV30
TGTGCCTGGACCCTGGAGGGGGCAGACCTAAGAGGCGGCTACACCTTC
CAWTLEGADLRGGYTF
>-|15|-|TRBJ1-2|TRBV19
TGTGCCAGTAGCGCCGAACAGAAATCTAACTATGGCTACACCTTC
CASSAEQKSNYGYTF
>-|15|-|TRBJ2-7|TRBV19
TGTGCCAGTAGCAATGGGATCTTCTCAGTCTACGAGCAGTACTTC
CASSNGIFSVYEQYF
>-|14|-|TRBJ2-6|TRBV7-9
TGTGCCAGCAGCTTAGATTCTGGGGCCAACGTCCTGACTTTC
CASSLDSGANVLTF
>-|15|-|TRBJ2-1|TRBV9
TGTGCCACCGCCCGAGGGGCCGACTCCTACAATGAGCAGTTCTTC
CATARGADSYNEQFF
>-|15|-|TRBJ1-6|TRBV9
TGTGCCAGCAGCGCCGGGACGGGATATAATTCACCCCTCCACTTT
CASSAGTGYNSPLHF
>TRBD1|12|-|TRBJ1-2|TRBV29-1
TGCAGCGTTGAGGCAGGGACAGGTGGCTACACCTTC
CSVEAGTGGYTF
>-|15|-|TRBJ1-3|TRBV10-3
TGTGCCATCAGTGAGTCGGCAGTCTCTGGAAACACCATATATTTT
CAISESAVSGNTIYF
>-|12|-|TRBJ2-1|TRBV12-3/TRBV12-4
TGTGCCAGCAGCCAAAAGACCGATGAGCAGTTCTTC
CASSQKTDEQFF
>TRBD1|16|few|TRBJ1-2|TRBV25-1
TGTGCCAGCAGTGAAGGCGGGACAGGGGGCCCCTATGGCTACACCTTC
CASSEGGTGGPYGYTF
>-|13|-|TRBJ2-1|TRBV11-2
TGTGCCAGCAGCTTGGACAGAGGCAATGAGCAGTTCTTC
CASSLDRGNEQFF
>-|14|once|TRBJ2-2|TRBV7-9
TGTGCCAGCAGACAACAGTCCAACACCGGGGAGCTGTTTTTT
CASRQQSNTGELFF
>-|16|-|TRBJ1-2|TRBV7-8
TGTGCCAGCAGCTTATTATATCAGGGATCCTCCTATGGCTACACCTTC
CASSLLYQGSSYGYTF
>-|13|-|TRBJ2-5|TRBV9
TGTGCCAGCAGCGTAGGAGGGGGAGAGACCCAGTACTTC
CASSVGGGETQYF
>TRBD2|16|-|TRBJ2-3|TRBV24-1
TGTGCCACCAGTGATTGGGCTAGCGGGAGTTTGGATACGCAGTATTTT
CATSDWASGSLDTQYF
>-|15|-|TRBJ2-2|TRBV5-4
TGTGCCAGCAGCTTGGGCGGGAAGAACACCGGGGAGCTGTTTTTT
CASSLGGKNTGELFF
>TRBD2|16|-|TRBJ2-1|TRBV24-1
TGTGCCACCAGTGACCTCCTTAGCGGGGGCCAGAATGAGCAGTTCTTC
CATSDLLSGGQNEQFF
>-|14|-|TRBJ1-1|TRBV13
TGTGCCAGCAGCTTAATCCGCGGGAGCACTGAAGCTTTCTTT
CASSLIRGSTEAFF
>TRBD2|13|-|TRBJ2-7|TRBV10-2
TGCGCCAGCAGTAGCGGGAGTGGTAGCGAGCAGTACTTC
CASSSGSGSEQYF
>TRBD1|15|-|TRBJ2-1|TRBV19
TGTGCCAGTAGTAAGGGACAGGGACGGGGCGATGAGCAGTTCTTC
CASSKGQGRGDEQFF
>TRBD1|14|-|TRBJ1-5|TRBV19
TGTGCCAGTAACCCGGGACAGGACGGTCAGCCCCAGCATTTT
CASNPGQDGQPQHF
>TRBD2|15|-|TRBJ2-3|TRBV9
TGTGCCAGCAGCACGACGGGAGGAGGCACAGATACGCAGTATTTT
CASSTTGGGTDTQYF
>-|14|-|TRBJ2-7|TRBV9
TGTGCCAGCAGTTCGAGCGGGCCTTCCTACGAGCAGTACTTC
CASSSSGPSYEQYF
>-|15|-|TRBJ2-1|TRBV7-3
TGTGCCAGCAGCTTAAGTATCGGCCTGATCAGTGAGCAGTTCTTC
CASSLSIGLISEQFF
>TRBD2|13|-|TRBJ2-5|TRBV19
TGTGCCAGTAGTAGGACTAGCTCGGAGACCCAGTACTTC
CASSRTSSETQYF
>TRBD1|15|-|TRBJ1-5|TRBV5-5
TGTGCCAGCAGCATCACAGGGGGCGAGGTTCAGCCCCAGCATTTT
CASSITGGEVQPQHF
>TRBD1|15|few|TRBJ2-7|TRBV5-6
TGTGCCAGCAGCTTGTTCACAGGGGTCTCCTACGAGCAGTACTTC
CASSLFTGVSYEQYF
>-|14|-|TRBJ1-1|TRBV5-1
TGCGCCAGCAGCTTGACAGCAATGAACACTGAAGCTTTCTTT
CASSLTAMNTEAFF
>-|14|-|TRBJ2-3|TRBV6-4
TGTGCCAGCAGGGCCGGGAGTTACTCGGATACGCAGTATTTT
CASRAGSYSDTQYF
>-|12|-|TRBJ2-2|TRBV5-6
TGTGCCAGCAGCCCCTACACCGGGGAGCTGTTTTTT
CASSPYTGELFF
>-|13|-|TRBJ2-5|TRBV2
TGTGCCAGCAGTGCGCGGCGGGGCGAGACCCAGTACTTC
CASSARRGETQYF
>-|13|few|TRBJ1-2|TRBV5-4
TGTGCCAGCAGCTTGAACTCTAACTATGGCTACACCTTC
CASSLNSNYGYTF
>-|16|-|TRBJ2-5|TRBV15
TGTGCCACCAGCCGCCCACGAGGGGCGGGGAGAGAGACCCAGTACTTC
CATSRPRGAGRETQYF
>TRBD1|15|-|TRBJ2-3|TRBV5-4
TGTGCCAGCAGCCGGGACAGGGGGTTAGGAGATACGCAGTATTTT
CASSRDRGLGDTQYF
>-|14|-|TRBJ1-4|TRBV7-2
TGTGCCAGCAGCCCAGTTTCAACTAATGAAAAACTGTTTTTT
CASSPVSTNEKLFF
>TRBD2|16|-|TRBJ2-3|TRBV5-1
TGCGCCAGCAGCGCAAAACTAGCGGCTAGCACAGATACGCAGTATTTT
CASSAKLAASTDTQYF
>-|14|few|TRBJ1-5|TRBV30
TGTGCCTGGAGTGTTGGGTGGGGGGATCAGCCCCAGCATTTT
CAWSVGWGDQPQHF
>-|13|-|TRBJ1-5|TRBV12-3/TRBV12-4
TGTGCCAGCAGTTTCCCAGGGTTTGGGCCCCAGCATTTT
CASSFPGFGPQHF
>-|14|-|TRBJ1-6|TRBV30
TGTGCCTTGACCGGACAGAGCAATAATTCACCCCTCCACTTT
CALTGQSNNSPLHF
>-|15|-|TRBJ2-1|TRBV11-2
TGTGCCAGCAGCTCAGGGCCAAGTTCCTACAATGAGCAGTTCTTC
CASSSGPSSYNEQFF
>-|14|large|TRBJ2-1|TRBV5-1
TGCGCCACACGACGGCATAGCTCCTACAATGAGCAGTTCTTC
CATRRHSSYNEQFF
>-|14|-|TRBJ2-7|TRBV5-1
TGCGCCAGCAGCTTGGACAGTCTAGACTACGAGCAGTACTTC
CASSLDSLDYEQYF
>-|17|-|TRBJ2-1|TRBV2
TGTGCCAGCAGTGGATGGGCAACGGCGGGAACCTACAATGAGCAGTTCTTC
CASSGWATAGTYNEQFF
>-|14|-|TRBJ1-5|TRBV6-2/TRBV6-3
TGTGCCAGCAGTTATTTGGATAGCAATCAGCCCCAGCATTTT
CASSYLDSNQPQHF
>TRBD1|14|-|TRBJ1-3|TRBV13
TGTGCCAGCAGCTTGACAGGGGCTGGAAACACCATATATTTT
CASSLTGAGNTIYF
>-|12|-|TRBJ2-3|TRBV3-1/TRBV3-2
TGTGCCAGCAGCCTTAGCACAGATACGCAGTATTTT
CASSLSTDTQYF
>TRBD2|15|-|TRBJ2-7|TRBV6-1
TGTGCCAGCAGTGAAGGGGGACTAGCAATCTACGAGCAGTACTTC
CASSEGGLAIYEQYF
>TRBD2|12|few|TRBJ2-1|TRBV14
TGTGCCAGCAGCCGGGGGGGAGATGAGCAGTTCTTC
CASSRGGDEQFF